Listed below are T cell receptor beta chains from one sample, sequenced in a study of T cell responses to AZD1222 COVID-19 vaccine. Measured with immunoSEQ multiplex PCR; TCRdb has only the in-frame clones, and not every one. The repertoire holds more than 60,000 clones, with about 90% as singletons. The source was peripheral blood, collected on day 0 of AZD1222 vaccination. These receptors all stem from an adult in good health. CDR3s include the opening cysteine and the closing phenylalanine or tryptophan. The order of the fields is V gene, clone size, J gene, D gene, CDR3 protein, CDR3 DNA. A D gene is named only where the DNA matches it firmly. The size of a clone is reported for some rows only, either as once, few or many, or as a class for expanded clones.

TRBV3-1/TRBV3-2	-	TRBJ2-7	TRBD1	CASSFPGQPYEQYF	TGTGCCAGCAGCTTCCCGGGACAGCCATACGAGCAGTACTTC
TRBV21-1	-	TRBJ1-2	-	CASSKARRISLCGYTF	TGTGCCAGCAGCAAAGCGAGGAGAATATCCCTTTGTGGCTACACCTTC
TRBV7-8	-	TRBJ2-7	-	CASSLAAIYEQYF	TGTGCCAGCAGCTTAGCGGCTATCTACGAGCAGTACTTC
TRBV7-3	-	TRBJ1-1	TRBD1	CASSLLGGLDTEAFF	TGTGCCAGCAGCTTACTAGGGGGCCTGGACACTGAAGCTTTCTTT
TRBV5-1	-	TRBJ1-4	-	CASSRDRRNEKLFF	TGCGCCAGCAGTCGAGACAGGCGTAATGAAAAACTGTTTTTT
TRBV30	-	TRBJ2-7	-	CAWKTGASSYEQYF	TGTGCCTGGAAGACCGGGGCCTCCTCCTACGAGCAGTACTTC
TRBV13	-	TRBJ1-2	-	CASSLDSLYGYTF	TGTGCCAGCAGCTTAGACAGCCTCTATGGCTACACCTTC
TRBV5-4	-	TRBJ1-1	-	CASSFGPKGTEAFF	TGTGCCAGCAGCTTCGGTCCAAAGGGTACTGAAGCTTTCTTT
TRBV3-1/TRBV3-2	-	TRBJ2-5	-	CASSQETETQYF	TGTGCCAGCAGCCAAGAGACGGAGACCCAGTACTTC
TRBV28	-	TRBJ2-7	TRBD2	CVSLNGLAPSYEQYF	TGTGTCAGCCTAAATGGACTAGCGCCTTCCTACGAGCAGTACTTC
TRBV23-1	-	TRBJ2-2	-	CASSHYGTVNTGELFF	TGCGCCAGCAGTCACTACGGGACGGTGAACACCGGGGAGCTGTTTTTT
TRBV6-5	-	TRBJ1-3	TRBD1	CASSWDRGQTGNTIYF	TGTGCCAGCAGTTGGGACAGGGGTCAAACTGGAAACACCATATATTTT
TRBV15	once	TRBJ1-2	TRBD1	CATSRGQGANGYTF	TGTGCCACCAGCAGAGGCCAGGGGGCGAATGGCTACACCTTC
TRBV29-1	-	TRBJ2-3	-	CSVVPWGYTDTQYF	TGCAGCGTTGTTCCGTGGGGTTACACAGATACGCAGTATTTT
TRBV4-1	once	TRBJ2-5	-	CASSPPRPQETQYF	TGCGCCAGCAGCCCCCCTAGACCCCAAGAGACCCAGTACTTC
TRBV11-2	-	TRBJ1-2	-	CASSHGIGGYTF	TGTGCCAGCAGCCACGGTATAGGGGGCTACACCTTC
TRBV5-6	-	TRBJ1-2	TRBD1	CASTPRGHLGTGPFGGYTF	TGTGCCAGCACCCCCCGGGGCCACCTCGGGACAGGGCCTTTCGGGGGCTACACCTTC